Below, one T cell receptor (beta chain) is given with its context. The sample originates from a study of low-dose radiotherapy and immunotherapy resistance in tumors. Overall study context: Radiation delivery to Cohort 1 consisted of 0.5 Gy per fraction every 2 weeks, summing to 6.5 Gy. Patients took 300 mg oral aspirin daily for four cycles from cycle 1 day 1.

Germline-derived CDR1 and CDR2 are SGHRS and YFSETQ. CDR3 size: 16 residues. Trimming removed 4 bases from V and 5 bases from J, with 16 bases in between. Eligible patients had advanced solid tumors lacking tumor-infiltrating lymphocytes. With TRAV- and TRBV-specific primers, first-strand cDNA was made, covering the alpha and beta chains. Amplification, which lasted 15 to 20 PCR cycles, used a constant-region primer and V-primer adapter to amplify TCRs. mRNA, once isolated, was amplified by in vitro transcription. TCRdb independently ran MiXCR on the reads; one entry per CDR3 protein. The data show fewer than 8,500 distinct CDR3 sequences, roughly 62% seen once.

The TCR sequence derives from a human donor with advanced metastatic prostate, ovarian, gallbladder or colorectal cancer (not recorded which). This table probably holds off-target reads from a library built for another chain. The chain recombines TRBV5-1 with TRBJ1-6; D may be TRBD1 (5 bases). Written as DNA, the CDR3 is TGCGCCAGCAGCATAGGACAAGTCGTCAATAATTCACCCCTCCACTTT. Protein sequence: CASSIGQVVNNSPLHF.